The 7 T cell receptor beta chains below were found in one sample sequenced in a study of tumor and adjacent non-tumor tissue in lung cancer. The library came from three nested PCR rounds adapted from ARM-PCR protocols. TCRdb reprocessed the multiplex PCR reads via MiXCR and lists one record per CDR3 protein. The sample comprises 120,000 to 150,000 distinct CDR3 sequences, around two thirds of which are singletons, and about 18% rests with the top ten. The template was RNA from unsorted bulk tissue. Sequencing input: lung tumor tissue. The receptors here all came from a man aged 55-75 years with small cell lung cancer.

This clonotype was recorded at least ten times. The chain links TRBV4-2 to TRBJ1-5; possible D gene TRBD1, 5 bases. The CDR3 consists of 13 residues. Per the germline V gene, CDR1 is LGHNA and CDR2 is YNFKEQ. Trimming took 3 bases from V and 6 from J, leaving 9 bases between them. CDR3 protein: CASSQDTGQPQHF. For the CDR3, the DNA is TGTGCCAGCAGCCAGGACACGGGTCAGCCCCAGCATTTT.

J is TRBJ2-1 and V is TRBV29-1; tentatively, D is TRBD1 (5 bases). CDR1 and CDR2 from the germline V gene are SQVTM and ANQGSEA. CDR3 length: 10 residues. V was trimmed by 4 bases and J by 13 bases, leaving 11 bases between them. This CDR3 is CSVAETDQFF. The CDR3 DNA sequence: TGCAGCGTTGCAGAGACAGATCAGTTCTTC.

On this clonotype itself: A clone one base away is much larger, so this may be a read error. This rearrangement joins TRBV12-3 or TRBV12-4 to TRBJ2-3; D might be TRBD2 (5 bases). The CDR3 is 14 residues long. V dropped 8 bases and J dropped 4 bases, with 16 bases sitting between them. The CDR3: CASAADPGPDTQYF. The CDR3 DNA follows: TGTGCCAGCGCAGCGGACCCTGGGCCAGATACGCAGTATTTT.

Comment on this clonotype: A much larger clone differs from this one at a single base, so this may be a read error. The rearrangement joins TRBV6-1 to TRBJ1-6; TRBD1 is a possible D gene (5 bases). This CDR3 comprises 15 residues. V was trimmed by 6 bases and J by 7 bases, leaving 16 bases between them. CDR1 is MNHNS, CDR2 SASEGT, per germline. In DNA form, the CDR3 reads TGTGCCAGCAGCCTACAGGATGGGGAGAATTCACCCCTCCACTTT. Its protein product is CASSLQDGENSPLHF.

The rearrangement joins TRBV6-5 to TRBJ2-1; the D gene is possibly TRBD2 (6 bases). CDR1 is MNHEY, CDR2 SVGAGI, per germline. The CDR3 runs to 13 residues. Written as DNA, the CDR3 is TGTGACAGTAGTTACTATAGCGGCCATGAGCAGTTCTTC. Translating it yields CDSSYYSGHEQFF.

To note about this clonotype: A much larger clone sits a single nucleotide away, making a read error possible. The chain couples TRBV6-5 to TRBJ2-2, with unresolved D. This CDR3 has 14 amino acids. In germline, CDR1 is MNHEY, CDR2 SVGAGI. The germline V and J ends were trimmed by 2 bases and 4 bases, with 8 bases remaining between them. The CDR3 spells CASSYEASTGELFF. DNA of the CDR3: TGTGCCAGCAGTTACGAGGCGAGCACCGGGGAGCTGTTTTTT.

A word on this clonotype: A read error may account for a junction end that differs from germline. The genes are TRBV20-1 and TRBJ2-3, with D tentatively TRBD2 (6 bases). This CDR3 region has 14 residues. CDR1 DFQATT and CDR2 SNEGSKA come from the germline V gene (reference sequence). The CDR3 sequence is CSASRSGSIDTQYF. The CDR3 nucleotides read TGCAGTGCTAGCCGGAGCGGGTCCATAGATACGCAATATTTT.